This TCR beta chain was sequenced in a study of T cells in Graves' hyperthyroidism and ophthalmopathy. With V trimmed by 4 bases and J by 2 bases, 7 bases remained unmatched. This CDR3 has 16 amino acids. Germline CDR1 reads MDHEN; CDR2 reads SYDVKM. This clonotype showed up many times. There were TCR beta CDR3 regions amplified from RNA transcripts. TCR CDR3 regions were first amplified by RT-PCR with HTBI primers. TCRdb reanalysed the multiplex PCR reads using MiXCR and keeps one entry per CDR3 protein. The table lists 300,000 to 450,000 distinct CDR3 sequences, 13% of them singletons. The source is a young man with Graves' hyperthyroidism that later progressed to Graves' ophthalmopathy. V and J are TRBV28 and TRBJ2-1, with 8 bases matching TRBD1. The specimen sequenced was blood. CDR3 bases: TGTGCCAGCAGTTCACGACAGGGGAGGCCCTACAATGAGCAGTTCTTC. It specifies CASSSRQGRPYNEQFF.